What follows describes a single TCR beta chain. At one of its ends the junction is not consistent with the germline gene, which may arise from a read error. This PCR relied on a set of 60 Vbeta primers and 13 Jbeta primers. Assay: immunoSEQ multiplex PCR; the TCRdb copy retains only in-frame clones and omits some. In all, the sample yields 200,000 or so clones. The sample belongs to a study of cytomegalovirus exposure and HLA in healthy donors. The CDR3 runs to 12 residues. CDR1 is SGHAT, CDR2 FQNNGV, per germline. The chain recombines TRBV11-2 with TRBJ1-2, with 8 positions matching TRBD1. Input material: PBMCs. This receptor was identified in a boy aged 5-17 years in good health and CMV-seronegative. This chain's CDR3 is CASSRTMGQDFF. CDR3 DNA: TGTGCCAGCAGCCGAACCATGGGACAGGATTTCTTC.